These 9 T cell receptor beta chains share one sample of origin, sequenced in a study of Ad26.COV2.S vaccination and SARS-CoV-2 variants. Some clones are missing from TCRdb's copy, which holds only in-frame ones; the method was immunoSEQ multiplex PCR. Found here are about 350,000 clones, 80% to 90% of them singletons; the top ten hold 3.4%. The treatment: over 15 received Ad26.COV2.S at low or high dose, single or two shots; a few received placebo; per-sample allocation not given. Repertoires come from day 63 after the first vaccine or placebo injection. The sample in question was peripheral blood, obtained in a trial of Ad26.COV2.S vaccine versus placebo. Receptors originate from a person between 18 and 65 years old who received the Ad26.COV2.S COVID-19 vaccine or a placebo.

The CDR3 loop reads CASSAPRNYGYTF. DNA of the CDR3: TGTGCCAGCTCAGCCCCAAGGAATTATGGCTACACCTTC. V usage is TRBV18 and J usage is TRBJ1-2; D gene uncertain. The CDR3 contains 13 residues. CDR1 and CDR2 (germline): KGHSH, LQKENI. The germline V and J ends were trimmed by 5 bases and 5 bases, with 12 bases remaining between them.

The CDR3 spells CASSLNRDGYTF. The CDR3 coding sequence is TGTGCCAGCAGCTTAAACCGTGATGGCTACACCTTC. The V and J genes are TRBV7-2 and TRBJ1-2, with D hard to call. The CDR3 loop spans 12 amino acids. CDR1 SGHTA and CDR2 FQGNSA come from the germline V gene. Trimming shortened V by 2 bases and J by 6 bases, and 7 bases separated the two germline ends.

The J gene is TRBJ1-1, the V gene TRBV18, with a weak D call TRBD1 (5 bases). This CDR3 is 14 amino acids long. Germline-derived CDR1 and CDR2 are KGHSH and LQKENI. V was shortened by 5 bases and J by 3 bases, with 13 bases between the two germline ends. The CDR3 nucleotides read TGTGCCAGCTCAGGGACCCCGCGGGACACTGAAGCTTTCTTT. It yields the protein CASSGTPRDTEAFF.

The chain couples TRBV3-1 (or the pseudogene TRBV3-2) to TRBJ2-2; 11 bases match TRBD2. Germline V gene sequence: CDR1 LGHDT, CDR2 YNNKEL (reference sequence). The CDR3 runs 17 residues. V dropped 7 bases and J dropped 6; count of bases not matched to a gene: 13. CDR3 amino acids: CASTRRSTSGGPGELFF. The CDR3, as DNA: TGTGCCAGCACCAGAAGATCCACTAGCGGGGGTCCCGGGGAGCTGTTTTTT.

This chain connects TRBV12-3 or TRBV12-4 to TRBJ2-7; D is unclear. CDR3 length: 12 amino acids. V was trimmed by 7 bases and J by 3 bases, leaving 10 bases between them. The CDR3 spells CASTKDRYEQYF. CDR3 DNA: TGTGCCAGCACCAAGGACCGCTACGAGCAGTACTTC.

This chain connects TRBV20-1 to TRBJ2-5; D call uncertain. This CDR3 has 11 amino acids. V lost 0 bases to trimming and J lost 3 bases, with 2 bases between them. CDR1 and CDR2 (germline): DFQATT, SNEGSKA (reference sequence). Here the CDR3 DNA reads TGCAGTGCTAGAGATAAAGAGACCCAGTACTTC. Translation: CSARDKETQYF.

This sequence joins TRBV19 and TRBJ2-1; D not resolved. The germline gives CDR1 LNHDA, CDR2 SQIVND (reference sequence). Trimming shortened V by 5 bases and J by 8 bases, and 7 bases separated the two germline ends. CDR3 length: 11 residues. The CDR3: CASSGGDEQFF. In DNA, the CDR3 is TGTGCCAGTAGTGGTGGGGATGAGCAGTTCTTC.

CDR3 nucleotide sequence: TGTGCCAGTAGTATAGGAGGGACCTACACCTTC. Translated: CASSIGGTYTF. The genes are TRBV19 and TRBJ1-2, with a possible D match to TRBD1 (5 bases). Trimming took off 1 base at V and 10 bases at J, with 7 bases between the two ends. The CDR3 runs to 11 residues. Germline values: CDR1 LNHDA, CDR2 SQIVND (reference sequence).

V is TRBV6-5 and J is TRBJ1-2; D not certain. The CDR3 contains 12 residues. Trimming left V 6 bases short and J 8 bases short, with 13 bases between. Germline V gene lookup returns CDR1 MNHEY and CDR2 SVGAGI. CDR3 residues: CASSTRGSGYTF. The DNA for the CDR3 is TGTGCCAGCAGCACTCGCGGGTCCGGCTACACCTTC.